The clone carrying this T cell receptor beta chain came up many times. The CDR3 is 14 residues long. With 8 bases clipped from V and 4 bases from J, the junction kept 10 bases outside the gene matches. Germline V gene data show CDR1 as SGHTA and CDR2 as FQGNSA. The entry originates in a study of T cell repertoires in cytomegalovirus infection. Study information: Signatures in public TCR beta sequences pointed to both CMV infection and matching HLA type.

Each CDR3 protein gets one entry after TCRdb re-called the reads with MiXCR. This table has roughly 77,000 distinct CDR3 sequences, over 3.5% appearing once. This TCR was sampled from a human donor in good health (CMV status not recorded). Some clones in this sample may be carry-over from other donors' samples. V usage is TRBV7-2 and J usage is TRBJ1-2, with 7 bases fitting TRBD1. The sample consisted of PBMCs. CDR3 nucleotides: TGTGCCAGCTGGACTGGACAGGAACCCTATGGCTACACCTTC. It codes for CASWTGQEPYGYTF.